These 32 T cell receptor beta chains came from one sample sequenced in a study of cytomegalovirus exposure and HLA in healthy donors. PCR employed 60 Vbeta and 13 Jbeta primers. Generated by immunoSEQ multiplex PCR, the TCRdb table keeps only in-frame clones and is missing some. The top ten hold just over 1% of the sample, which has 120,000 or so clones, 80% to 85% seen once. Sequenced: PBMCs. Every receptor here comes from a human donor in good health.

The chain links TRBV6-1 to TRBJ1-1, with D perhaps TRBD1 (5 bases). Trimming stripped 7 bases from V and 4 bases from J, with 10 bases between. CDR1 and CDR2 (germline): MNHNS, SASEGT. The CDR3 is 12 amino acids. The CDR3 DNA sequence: TGTGCCAGCACGACGGGGGTCACTGAAGCTTTCTTT. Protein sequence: CASTTGVTEAFF.

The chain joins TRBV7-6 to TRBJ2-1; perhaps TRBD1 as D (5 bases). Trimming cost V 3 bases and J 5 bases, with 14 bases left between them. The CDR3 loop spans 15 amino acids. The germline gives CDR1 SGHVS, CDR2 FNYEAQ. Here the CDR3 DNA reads TGTGCCAGCAGCTTTTATTTACAGGTAGACAATGAGCAGTTCTTC. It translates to CASSFYLQVDNEQFF.

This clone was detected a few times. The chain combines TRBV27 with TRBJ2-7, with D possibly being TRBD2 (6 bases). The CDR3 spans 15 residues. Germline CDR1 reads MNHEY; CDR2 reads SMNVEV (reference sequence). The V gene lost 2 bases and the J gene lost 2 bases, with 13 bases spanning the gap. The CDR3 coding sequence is TGTGCCAGCAGTTTAATCACAGGCGGGACCTACGAGCAGTACTTC. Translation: CASSLITGGTYEQYF.

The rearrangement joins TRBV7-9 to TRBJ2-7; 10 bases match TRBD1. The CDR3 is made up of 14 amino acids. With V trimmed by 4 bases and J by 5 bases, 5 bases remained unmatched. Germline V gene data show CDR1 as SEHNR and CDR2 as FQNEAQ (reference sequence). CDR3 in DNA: TGTGCCAGCAGCTGGGGGACAGGGGAGGACGAGCAGTACTTC. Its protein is CASSWGTGEDEQYF.

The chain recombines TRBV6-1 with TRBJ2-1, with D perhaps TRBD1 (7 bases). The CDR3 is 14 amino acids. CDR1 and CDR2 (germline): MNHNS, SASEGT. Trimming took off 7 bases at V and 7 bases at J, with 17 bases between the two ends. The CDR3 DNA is TGTGCCAGCACTAAGGGGGCCCGGGGGAATGAGCAGTTCTTC. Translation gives CASTKGARGNEQFF.

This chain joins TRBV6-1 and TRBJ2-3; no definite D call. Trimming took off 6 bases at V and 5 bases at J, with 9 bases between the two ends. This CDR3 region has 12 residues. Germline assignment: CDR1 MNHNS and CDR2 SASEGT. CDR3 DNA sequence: TGTGCCAGCAGCCCGAGGAGAGATACGCAGTATTTT. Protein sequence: CASSPRRDTQYF.

The CDR3 DNA sequence: TGTGCCAGCAGTGACAGGGGAGTAGAGACCCAGTACTTC. Protein sequence: CASSDRGVETQYF. V usage is TRBV2 and J usage is TRBJ2-5; possible D gene TRBD1, 6 bases. The CDR3 is made up of 13 amino acids. V was shortened by 3 bases and J by 4 bases, with 9 bases between the two germline ends. In germline, CDR1 is SNHLY, CDR2 FYNNEI.

CDR3 bases: TGTGCCAGCAGCCACGGACTCGGGACTCCCAATTGGGAGCAGTACTTC. It encodes CASSHGLGTPNWEQYF. This chain links TRBV11-2 with TRBJ2-7, with TRBD2 as a possible D gene (6 bases). Germline V gives CDR1 SGHAT, CDR2 FQNNGV. There are 16 residues in the CDR3. The V end lost 5 bases, the J end lost 7 bases, and 24 bases lay between the germline ends.

DNA for the CDR3: TGTGCCATCAGTGAGACCAGGGTCAATGAGCAGTTCTTC. Translation: CAISETRVNEQFF. The rearrangement joins TRBV10-3 to TRBJ2-1; TRBD1 is a possible D gene (5 bases). This CDR3 region has 13 residues. From germline, CDR1 is ENHRY and CDR2 SYGVKD. Trimming pared 2 bases from V and 6 bases from J, leaving 8 bases between.

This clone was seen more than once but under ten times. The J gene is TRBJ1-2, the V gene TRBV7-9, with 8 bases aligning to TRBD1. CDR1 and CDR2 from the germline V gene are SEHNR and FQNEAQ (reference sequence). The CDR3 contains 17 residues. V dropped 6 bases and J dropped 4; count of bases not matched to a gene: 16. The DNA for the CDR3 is TGTGCCAGCAGTCAACGGACAGGGCCCCCGGCTGGCTATGGCTACACCTTC. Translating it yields CASSQRTGPPAGYGYTF.

CDR3 sequence reads: CASSFHRDRGDYEQYF. CDR3 in DNA: TGTGCCAGCAGCTTCCACCGGGACAGGGGGGATTACGAGCAGTACTTC. The V and J genes are TRBV7-9 and TRBJ2-7; TRBD1 matches 11 bases. Losses at the gene ends were 3 bases for V and 4 bases for J; bases not matched to a gene: 8. Per germline, CDR1 SEHNR and CDR2 FQNEAQ (reference sequence). The length of the CDR3 is 16 residues.

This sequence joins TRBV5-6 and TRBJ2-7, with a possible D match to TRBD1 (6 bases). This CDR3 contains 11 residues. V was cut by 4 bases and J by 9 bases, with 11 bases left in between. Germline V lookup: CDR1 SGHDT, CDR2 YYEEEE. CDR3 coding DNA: TGTGCCAGCAGCCCTAGGGGGAGGCAGTACTTC. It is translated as CASSPRGRQYF.

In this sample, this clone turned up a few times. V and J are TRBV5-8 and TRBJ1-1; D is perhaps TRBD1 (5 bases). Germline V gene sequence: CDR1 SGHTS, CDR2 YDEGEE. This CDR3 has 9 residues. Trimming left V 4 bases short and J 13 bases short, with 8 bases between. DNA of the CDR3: TGTGCCAGCAGCCGGAGGGGTTTCTTT. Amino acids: CASSRRGFF. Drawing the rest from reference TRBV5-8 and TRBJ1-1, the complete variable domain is EAGVTQSPTHLIKTRGQQATLRCSPISGHTSVYWYQQALGLGLQFLLWYDEGEERNRGNFPPRFSGRQFPNYSSELNVNALELEDSALYLCASSRRGFFGQGTRLTVV.

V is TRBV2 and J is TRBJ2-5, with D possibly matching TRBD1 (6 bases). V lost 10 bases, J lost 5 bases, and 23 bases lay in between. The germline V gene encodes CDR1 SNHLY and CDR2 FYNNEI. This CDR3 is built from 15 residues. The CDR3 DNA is TGTGCCACCTCGCGCGAGACAGGTTTTGGGGAGACCCAGTACTTC. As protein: CATSRETGFGETQYF.

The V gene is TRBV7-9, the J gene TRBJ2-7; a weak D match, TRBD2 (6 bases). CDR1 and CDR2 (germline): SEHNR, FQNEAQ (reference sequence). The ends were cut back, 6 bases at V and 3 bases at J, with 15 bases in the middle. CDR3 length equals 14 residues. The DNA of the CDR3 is TGTGCCAGCAGGCCGGGGACGGGAGTCTACGAGCAGTACTTC. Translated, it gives CASRPGTGVYEQYF.

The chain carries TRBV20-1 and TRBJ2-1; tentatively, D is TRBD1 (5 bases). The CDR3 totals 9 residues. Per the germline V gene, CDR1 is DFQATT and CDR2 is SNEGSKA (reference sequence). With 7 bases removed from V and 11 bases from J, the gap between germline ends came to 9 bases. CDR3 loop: CSGGSKQFF. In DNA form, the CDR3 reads TGCAGTGGGGGCAGTAAGCAGTTCTTC.

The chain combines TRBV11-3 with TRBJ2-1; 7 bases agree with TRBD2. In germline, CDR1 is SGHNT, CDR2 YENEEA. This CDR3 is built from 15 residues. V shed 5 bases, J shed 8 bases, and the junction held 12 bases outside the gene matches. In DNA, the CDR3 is TGTGCCAGCAGCCCAAACTCGGGGCGGGGGTATGAGCAGTTCTTC. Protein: CASSPNSGRGYEQFF.

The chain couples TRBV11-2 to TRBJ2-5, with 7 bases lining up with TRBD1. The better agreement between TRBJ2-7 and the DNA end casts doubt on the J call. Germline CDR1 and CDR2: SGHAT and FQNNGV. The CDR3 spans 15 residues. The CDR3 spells CASSSIRGGGYEQYF. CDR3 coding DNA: TGTGCCAGCAGCTCGATTCGAGGGGGCGGTTACGAGCAGTACTTC.

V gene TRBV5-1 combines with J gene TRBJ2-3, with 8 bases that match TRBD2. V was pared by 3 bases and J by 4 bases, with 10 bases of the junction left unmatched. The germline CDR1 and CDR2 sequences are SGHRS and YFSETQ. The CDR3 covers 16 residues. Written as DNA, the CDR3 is TGCGCCAGCAGCTCAGCGAGCGGGGGAGTGTCAGATACGCAGTATTTT. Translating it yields CASSSASGGVSDTQYF.

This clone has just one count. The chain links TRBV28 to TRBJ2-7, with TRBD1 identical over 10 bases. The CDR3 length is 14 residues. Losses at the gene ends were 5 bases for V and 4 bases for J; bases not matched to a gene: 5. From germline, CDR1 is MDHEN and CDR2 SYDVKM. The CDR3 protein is CASSQGTGAYEQYF. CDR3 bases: TGTGCCAGCAGTCAAGGGACAGGGGCGTACGAGCAGTACTTC.

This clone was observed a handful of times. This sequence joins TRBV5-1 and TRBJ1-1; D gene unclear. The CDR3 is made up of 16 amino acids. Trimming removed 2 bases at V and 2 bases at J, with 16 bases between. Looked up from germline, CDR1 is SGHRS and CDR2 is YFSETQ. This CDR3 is CASSLVQYSLNTEAFF. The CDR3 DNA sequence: TGCGCCAGCAGCTTAGTACAGTACTCCCTAAACACTGAAGCTTTCTTT.

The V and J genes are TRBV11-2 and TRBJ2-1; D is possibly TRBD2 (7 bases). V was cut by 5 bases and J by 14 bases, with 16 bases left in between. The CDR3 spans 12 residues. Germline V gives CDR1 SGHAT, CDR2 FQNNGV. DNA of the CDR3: TGTGCCAGCAGCGCACTGGGGGGGGCAGAGTTCTTC. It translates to CASSALGGAEFF. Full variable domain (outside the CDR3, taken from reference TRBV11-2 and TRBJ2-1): EAGVAQSPRYKIIEKRQSVAFWCNPISGHATLYWYQQILGQGPKLLIQFQNNGVVDDSQLPKDRFSAERLKGVDSTLKIQPAKLEDSAVYLCASSALGGAEFFGPGTRLTVL.

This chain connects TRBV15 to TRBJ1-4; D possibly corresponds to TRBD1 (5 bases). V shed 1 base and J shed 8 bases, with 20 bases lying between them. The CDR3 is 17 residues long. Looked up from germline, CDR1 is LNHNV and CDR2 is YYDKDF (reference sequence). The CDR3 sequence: CATSRGGGAQNFEKLFF. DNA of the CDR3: TGTGCCACCAGCAGAGGCGGTGGGGCACAGAATTTCGAAAAACTGTTTTTT.

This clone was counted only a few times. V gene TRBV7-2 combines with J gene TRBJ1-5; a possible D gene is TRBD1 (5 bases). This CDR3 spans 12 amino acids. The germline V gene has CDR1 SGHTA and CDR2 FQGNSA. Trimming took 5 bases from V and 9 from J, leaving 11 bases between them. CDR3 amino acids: CASSLIRGPQHF. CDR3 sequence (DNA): TGTGCCAGCAGCCTCATTAGGGGGCCCCAGCATTTT.

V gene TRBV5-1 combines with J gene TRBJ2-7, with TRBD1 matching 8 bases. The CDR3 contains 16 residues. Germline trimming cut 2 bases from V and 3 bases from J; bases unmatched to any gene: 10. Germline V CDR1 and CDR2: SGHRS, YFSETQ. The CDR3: CASSFTTGDVGYEQYF. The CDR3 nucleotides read TGCGCCAGCAGCTTCACGACAGGGGATGTGGGCTACGAGCAGTACTTC.

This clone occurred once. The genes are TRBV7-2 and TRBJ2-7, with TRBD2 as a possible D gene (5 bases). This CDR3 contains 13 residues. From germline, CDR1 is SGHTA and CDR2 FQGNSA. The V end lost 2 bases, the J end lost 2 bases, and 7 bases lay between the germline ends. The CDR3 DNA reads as TGTGCCAGCAGCTTACCGGGAACCTACGAGCAGTACTTC. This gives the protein CASSLPGTYEQYF.

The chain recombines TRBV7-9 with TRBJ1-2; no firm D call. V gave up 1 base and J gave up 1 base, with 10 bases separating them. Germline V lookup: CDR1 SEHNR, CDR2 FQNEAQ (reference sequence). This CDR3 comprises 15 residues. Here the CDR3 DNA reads TGTGCCAGCAGCTTAGTGCGGGAGGATAACTATGGCTACACCTTC. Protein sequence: CASSLVREDNYGYTF.

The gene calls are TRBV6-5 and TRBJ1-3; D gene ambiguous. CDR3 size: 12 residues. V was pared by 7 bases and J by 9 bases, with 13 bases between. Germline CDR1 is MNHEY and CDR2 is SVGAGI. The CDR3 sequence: CASTTNERTIYF. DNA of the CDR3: TGTGCCAGCACTACTAACGAACGCACCATATATTTT.

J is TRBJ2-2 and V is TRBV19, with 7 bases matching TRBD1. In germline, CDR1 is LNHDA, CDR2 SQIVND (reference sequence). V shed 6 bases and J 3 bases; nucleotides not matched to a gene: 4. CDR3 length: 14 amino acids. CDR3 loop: CASRVTGDTGELFF. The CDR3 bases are TGTGCCAGTAGGGTAACAGGGGACACCGGGGAGCTGTTTTTT.

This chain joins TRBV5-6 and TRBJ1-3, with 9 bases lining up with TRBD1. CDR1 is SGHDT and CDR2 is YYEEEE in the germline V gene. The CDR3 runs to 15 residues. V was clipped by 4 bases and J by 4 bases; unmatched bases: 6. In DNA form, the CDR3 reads TGTGCCAGCAGCCTGACAGGGGGTAGGGGAAACACCATATATTTT. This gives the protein CASSLTGGRGNTIYF.

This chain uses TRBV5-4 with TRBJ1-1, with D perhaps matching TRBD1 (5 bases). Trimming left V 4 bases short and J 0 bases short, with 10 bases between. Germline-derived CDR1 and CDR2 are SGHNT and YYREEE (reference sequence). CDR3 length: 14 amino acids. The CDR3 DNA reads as TGTGCCAGCAGCACGGGGGTTATGAACACTGAAGCTTTCTTT. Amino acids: CASSTGVMNTEAFF.

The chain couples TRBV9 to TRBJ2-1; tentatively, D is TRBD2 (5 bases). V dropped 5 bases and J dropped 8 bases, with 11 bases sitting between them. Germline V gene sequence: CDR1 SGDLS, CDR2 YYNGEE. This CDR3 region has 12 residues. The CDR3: CASSGDGDEQFF. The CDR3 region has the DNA TGTGCCAGCAGTGGTGACGGGGATGAGCAGTTCTTC.